This entry features one T cell receptor (beta chain) sequence. Its matching antigen is unknown. These donors were members of the approximately 110-subject validation cohort, a group separate from the approximately 700-subject first cohort. TCRdb's copy holds only in-frame clones and misses some; the assay was immunoSEQ multiplex PCR. The top ten hold 0.89% of the sample, which has over 90,000 clones, around 96% seen once. The data were taken from a study of cytomegalovirus exposure and HLA in healthy donors. Notes on the study in general: CMV antigen specificity was confirmed in vitro for a few CMV-associated chains. The study recorded over 150 TCR beta chains that were cytomegalovirus-associated. The classifier, whose performance was assessed in both the original and validation cohorts, reportedly diagnosed cytomegalovirus status with high specificity and sensitivity.

The germline CDR1 and CDR2 sequences are SGDLS and YYNGEE. The V gene end was trimmed by 0 bases and the J gene end by 3 bases; junction bases not matched to a gene: 5. The CDR3 contains 15 residues. V is TRBV9 and J is TRBJ1-2; 7 bases are shared with TRBD1. The origin of this receptor is a woman between 18 and 29 years old in good health and CMV-seronegative. The sample comprised PBMCs. The CDR3 coding sequence is TGTGCCAGCAGCGTAGGGAGACAGGGAGACTATGGCTACACCTTC. Translating it yields CASSVGRQGDYGYTF.